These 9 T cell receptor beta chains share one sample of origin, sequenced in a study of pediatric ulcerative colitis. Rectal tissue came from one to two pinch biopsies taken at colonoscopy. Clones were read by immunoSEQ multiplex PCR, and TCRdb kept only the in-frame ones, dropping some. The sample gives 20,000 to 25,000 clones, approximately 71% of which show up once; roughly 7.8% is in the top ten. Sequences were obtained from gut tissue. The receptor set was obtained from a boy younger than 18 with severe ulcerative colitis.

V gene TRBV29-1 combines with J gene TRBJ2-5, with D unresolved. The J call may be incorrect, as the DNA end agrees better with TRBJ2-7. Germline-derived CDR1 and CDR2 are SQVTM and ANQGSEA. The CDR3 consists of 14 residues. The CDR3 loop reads CSVVLALSSYEQYF. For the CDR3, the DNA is TGCAGCGTTGTATTGGCCTTAAGCTCCTACGAGCAGTACTTC.

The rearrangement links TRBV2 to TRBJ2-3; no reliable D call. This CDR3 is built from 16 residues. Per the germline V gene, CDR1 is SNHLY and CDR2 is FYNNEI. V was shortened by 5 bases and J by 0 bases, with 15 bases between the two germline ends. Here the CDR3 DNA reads TGTGCCAGCAGTCGAAGGACCCTCGGGAGCACAGATACGCAGTATTTT. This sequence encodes CASSRRTLGSTDTQYF.

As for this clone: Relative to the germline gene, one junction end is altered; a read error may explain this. The CDR3 DNA follows: TGTGCCAGCAGCTTAGGCGGGGGTTTCCGGGCTCTCTTT. It codes for CASSLGGGFRALF. V gene TRBV7-9 combines with J gene TRBJ1-1; possibly TRBD1 for D (5 bases). The CDR3 runs to 13 residues. The V gene's germline CDR1 is SEHNR and CDR2 FQNEAQ (reference sequence). The whole variable domain, remainder taken from reference TRBV7-9 and TRBJ1-1, is DTGVSQNPRHKITKRGQNVTFRCDPISEHNRLYWYRQTLGQGPEFLTYFQNEAQLEKSRLLSDRFSAERPKGSFSTLEIQRTEQGDSAMYLCASSLGGGFRALFGQGTRLTVV.

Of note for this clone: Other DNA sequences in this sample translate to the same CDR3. DNA for the CDR3: TGTGCCAGCAGCTTAGATTCAAAAGAGACCCAGTACTTC. It specifies CASSLDSKETQYF. The chain combines TRBV7-8 with TRBJ2-5; D is unclear. In germline, CDR1 is SGHVS, CDR2 FQNEAQ. Trimming removed 1 base at V and 3 bases at J, with 6 bases between. This CDR3 contains 13 residues. The whole variable domain, remainder taken from reference TRBV7-8 and TRBJ2-5, is GAGVSQSPRYKVAKRGQDVALRCDPISGHVSLFWYQQALGQGPEFLTYFQNEAQLDKSGLPSDRFFAERPEGSVSTLKIQRTQQEDSAVYLCASSLDSKETQYFGPGTRLLVL.

The CDR3 sequence: CASSDGYQETQYF. CDR3 sequence (DNA): TGTGCCAGCAGTGACGGCTACCAAGAGACCCAGTACTTC. The V call is TRBV2, the J call TRBJ2-5, with D unclear. CDR1 and CDR2 from the germline V gene are SNHLY and FYNNEI. V was cut by 3 bases and J by 0 bases, with 5 bases left in between. The length of the CDR3 is 13 residues. Looking up the rest from reference TRBV2 and TRBJ2-5 gives the full variable domain: EPEVTQTPSHQVTQMGQEVILRCVPISNHLYFYWYRQILGQKVEFLVSFYNNEISEKSEIFDDQFSVERPDGSNFTLKIRSTKLEDSAMYFCASSDGYQETQYFGPGTRLLVL.

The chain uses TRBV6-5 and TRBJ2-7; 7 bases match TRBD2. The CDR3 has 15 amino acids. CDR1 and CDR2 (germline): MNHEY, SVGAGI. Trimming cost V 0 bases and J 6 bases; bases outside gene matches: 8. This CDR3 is CASSYSGQRGGEQYF. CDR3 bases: TGTGCCAGCAGTTACTCGGGTCAGCGGGGCGGCGAGCAGTACTTC.

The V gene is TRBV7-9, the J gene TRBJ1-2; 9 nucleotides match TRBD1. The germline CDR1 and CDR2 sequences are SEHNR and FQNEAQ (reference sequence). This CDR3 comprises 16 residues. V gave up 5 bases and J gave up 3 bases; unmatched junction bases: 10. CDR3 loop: CASSHIGQGFYYGYTF. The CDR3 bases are TGTGCCAGCAGCCATATAGGACAGGGGTTCTACTATGGCTACACCTTC. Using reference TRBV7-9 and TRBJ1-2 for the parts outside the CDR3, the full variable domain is DTGVSQNPRHKITKRGQNVTFRCDPISEHNRLYWYRQTLGQGPEFLTYFQNEAQLEKSRLLSDRFSAERPKGSFSTLEIQRTEQGDSAMYLCASSHIGQGFYYGYTFGSGTRLTVV.

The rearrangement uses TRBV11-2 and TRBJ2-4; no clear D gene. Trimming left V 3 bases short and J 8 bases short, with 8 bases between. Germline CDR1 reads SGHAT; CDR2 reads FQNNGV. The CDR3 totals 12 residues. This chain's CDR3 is CASSFSRDIQYF. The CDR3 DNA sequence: TGTGCCAGCAGCTTTAGTAGAGACATTCAGTACTTC. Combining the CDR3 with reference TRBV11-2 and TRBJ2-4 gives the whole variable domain EAGVAQSPRYKIIEKRQSVAFWCNPISGHATLYWYQQILGQGPKLLIQFQNNGVVDDSQLPKDRFSAERLKGVDSTLKIQPAKLEDSAVYLCASSFSRDIQYFGAGTRLSVL.

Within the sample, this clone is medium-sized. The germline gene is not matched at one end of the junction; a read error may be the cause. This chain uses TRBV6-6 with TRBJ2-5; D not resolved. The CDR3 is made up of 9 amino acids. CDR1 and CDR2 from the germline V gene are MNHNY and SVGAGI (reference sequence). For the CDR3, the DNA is TGTGCCAGCGGTCCAGTCATTCACTTC. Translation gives CASGPVIHF.